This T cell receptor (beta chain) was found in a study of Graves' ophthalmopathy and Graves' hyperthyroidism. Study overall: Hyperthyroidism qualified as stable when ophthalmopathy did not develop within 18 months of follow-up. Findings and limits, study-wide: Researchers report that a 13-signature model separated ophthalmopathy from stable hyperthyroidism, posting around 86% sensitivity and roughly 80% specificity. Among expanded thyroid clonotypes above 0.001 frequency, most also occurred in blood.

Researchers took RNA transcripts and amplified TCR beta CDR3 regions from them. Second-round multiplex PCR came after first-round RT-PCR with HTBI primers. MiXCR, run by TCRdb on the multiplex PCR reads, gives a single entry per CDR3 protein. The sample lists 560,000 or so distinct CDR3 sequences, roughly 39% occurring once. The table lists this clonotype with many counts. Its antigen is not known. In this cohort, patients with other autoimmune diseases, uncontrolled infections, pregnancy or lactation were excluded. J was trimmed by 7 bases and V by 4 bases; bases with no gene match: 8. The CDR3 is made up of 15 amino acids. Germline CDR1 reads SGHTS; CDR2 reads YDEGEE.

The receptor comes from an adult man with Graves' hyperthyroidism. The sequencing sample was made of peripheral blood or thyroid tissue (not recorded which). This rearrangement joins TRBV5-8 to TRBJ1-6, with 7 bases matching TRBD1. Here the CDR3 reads CASSARGPGNSPLHF. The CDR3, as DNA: TGTGCCAGCAGCGCGAGGGGGCCTGGAAATTCACCCCTCCACTTT.